What follows are 12 T cell receptor beta chains derived from one specimen sequenced in a study of blood T cell repertoires in COVID-19. The assay was immunoSEQ multiplex PCR, and TCRdb's table has in-frame clones only and misses some. Of some 80,000 clones in the sample, approximately 88% were seen once. Sequencing was carried out using peripheral blood. These receptors all come from a human donor in a cohort sampled during active COVID-19.

The chain joins TRBV7-8 to TRBJ2-4; the D gene is possibly TRBD2 (5 bases). V lost 0 bases and J 13 bases, leaving 13 bases between the germline ends. The CDR3 extends over 13 amino acids. CDR1 and CDR2 from the germline V gene are SGHVS and FQNEAQ. The CDR3, as DNA: TGTGCCAGCAGCTTAGCGACGGAGGCCTCGCAGTACTTC. Its translation is CASSLATEASQYF.

The gene calls are TRBV3-1 (or the pseudogene TRBV3-2) and TRBJ1-6; D perhaps matches TRBD1 (6 bases). The V gene lost 3 bases and the J gene lost 11 bases, with 11 bases spanning the gap. The CDR3 is 13 amino acids. Germline V CDR1 and CDR2: LGHDT, YNNKEL (reference sequence). The CDR3 here is CASSQRGQPPLHF. Here the CDR3 DNA reads TGTGCCAGCAGCCAGAGAGGACAGCCACCCCTCCACTTT.

The V and J genes are TRBV28 and TRBJ2-5; perhaps TRBD2 as D (6 bases). The germline V and J ends were trimmed by 3 bases and 2 bases, with 10 bases remaining between them. CDR1 MDHEN and CDR2 SYDVKM come from the germline V gene. This CDR3 is 14 amino acids long. CDR3 in amino acids: CASSFLAAQETQYF. The CDR3 DNA reads TGTGCCAGCAGTTTTTTAGCGGCGCAAGAGACCCAGTACTTC. Together with reference TRBV28 and TRBJ2-5, the CDR3 gives the full variable domain: DVKVTQSSRYLVKRTGEKVFLECVQDMDHENMFWYRQDPGLGLRLIYFSYDVKMKEKGDIPEGYSVSREKKERFSLILESASTNQTSMYLCASSFLAAQETQYFGPGTRLLVL.

The chain recombines TRBV4-2 with TRBJ2-2; D may be TRBD2 (5 bases). The CDR3 is 15 residues long. CDR1 and CDR2 from the germline V gene are LGHNA and YNFKEQ. V lost 0 bases and J 5 bases, leaving 10 bases between the germline ends. The CDR3, as DNA: TGTGCCAGCAGCCAAGATCCGAGGGATACCGGGGAGCTGTTTTTT. Protein: CASSQDPRDTGELFF.

Concerning this clone: At one end the junction does not follow the germline gene, possibly because of a read error. The chain joins TRBV15 to TRBJ2-2, with 7 bases fitting TRBD1. Looked up from germline, CDR1 is LNHNV and CDR2 is YYDKDF (reference sequence). CDR3 length equals 15 residues. The CDR3 loop reads CATSPGQDHTGELFF. CDR3 coding DNA: TGTGCCACCAGCCCAGGACAGGACCACACCGGAGAGCTGTTTTTT.

V gene TRBV19 combines with J gene TRBJ1-4; 11 bases map to TRBD1. Germline CDR1 reads LNHDA; CDR2 reads SQIVND (reference sequence). The CDR3 covers 15 residues. V dropped 4 bases and J dropped 3; count of bases not matched to a gene: 1. CDR3 sequence reads: CASSTGQGANEKLFF. CDR3 in DNA: TGTGCCAGTAGTACGGGACAGGGGGCTAATGAAAAACTGTTTTTT.

The V call is TRBV7-3, the J call TRBJ1-6; TRBD1 is a possible D gene (6 bases). The V end was cut by 1 base, the J end by 6 bases, with 16 bases between. Germline lookup yields CDR1 SGHTA and CDR2 FQGTGA. The CDR3 loop spans 17 amino acids. The CDR3 reads CASSLRARGIGNSPLHF. The DNA of the CDR3 is TGTGCCAGCAGCTTAAGGGCCAGGGGCATCGGTAATTCACCCCTCCACTTT.

The chain couples TRBV5-1 to TRBJ2-3; 11 bases map to TRBD1. The germline V gene has CDR1 SGHRS and CDR2 YFSETQ. With 0 bases clipped from V and 5 bases from J, the junction kept 5 bases outside the gene matches. CDR3 length: 16 residues. The CDR3 DNA reads TGCGCCAGCAGCTTGGGCCGGGGGACAGGGGGAGATACGCAGTATTTT. Translation gives CASSLGRGTGGDTQYF. Looking up the rest from reference TRBV5-1 and TRBJ2-3 gives the full variable domain: KAGVTQTPRYLIKTRGQQVTLSCSPISGHRSVSWYQQTPGQGLQFLFEYFSETQRNKGNFPGRFSGRQFSNSRSEMNVSTLELGDSALYLCASSLGRGTGGDTQYFGPGTRLTVL.

The chain links TRBV2 to TRBJ2-3; the match to TRBD2 covers 11 bases. Germline assignment: CDR1 SNHLY and CDR2 FYNNEI. V shed 3 bases, J shed 4 bases, and the junction held 12 bases outside the gene matches. This CDR3 is built from 18 residues. The CDR3: CASSDGVSGRGDADTQYF. CDR3 coding DNA: TGTGCCAGCAGTGATGGGGTTAGCGGGAGGGGTGATGCAGATACGCAGTATTTT.

V gene TRBV28 combines with J gene TRBJ2-7, with TRBD1 as a possible D gene (6 bases). Trimming shortened V by 3 bases and J by 2 bases, and 14 bases separated the two germline ends. The CDR3 runs 15 residues. CDR1 is MDHEN and CDR2 is SYDVKM in the germline V gene. CDR3 amino acids: CASSFRGAGAYEQYF. In nucleotides, the CDR3 is TGTGCCAGCAGTTTCCGGGGTGCAGGGGCCTACGAGCAGTACTTC.

This rearrangement joins TRBV6-5 to TRBJ2-7; D unresolved. The V and J ends lost 6 bases and 0 bases respectively, with 12 bases between them. Germline CDR1 MNHEY, CDR2 SVGAGI. There are 14 residues in the CDR3. In nucleotides, the CDR3 is TGTGCCAGCAGGCGACTGCGGAACTCCTACGAGCAGTACTTC. Its protein is CASRRLRNSYEQYF.

The V call is TRBV2, the J call TRBJ2-7, with 8 nucleotides matching TRBD1. There are 15 residues in the CDR3. V dropped 4 bases and J dropped 3; count of bases not matched to a gene: 8. Looked up from germline, CDR1 is SNHLY and CDR2 is FYNNEI. CDR3 nucleotide sequence: TGTGCCAGCAGTGGGGCAGGGGGCTTTTACTACGAGCAGTACTTC. Translating gives CASSGAGGFYYEQYF.